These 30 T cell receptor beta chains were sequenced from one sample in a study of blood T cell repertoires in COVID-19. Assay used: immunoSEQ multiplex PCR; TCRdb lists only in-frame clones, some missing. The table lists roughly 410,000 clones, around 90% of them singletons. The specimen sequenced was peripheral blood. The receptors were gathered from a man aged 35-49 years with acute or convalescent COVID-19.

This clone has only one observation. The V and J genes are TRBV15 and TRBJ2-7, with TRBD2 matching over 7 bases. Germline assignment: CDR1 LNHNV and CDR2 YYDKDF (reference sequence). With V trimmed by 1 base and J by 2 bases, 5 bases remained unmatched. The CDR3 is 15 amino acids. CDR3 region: CATSRAPSGAYEQYF. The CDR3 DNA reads TGTGCCACCAGCAGAGCCCCTAGCGGTGCCTACGAGCAGTACTTC.

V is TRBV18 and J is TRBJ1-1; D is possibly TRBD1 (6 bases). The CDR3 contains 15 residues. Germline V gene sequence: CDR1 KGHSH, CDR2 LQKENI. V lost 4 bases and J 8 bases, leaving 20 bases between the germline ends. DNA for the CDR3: TGTGCCAGCTCACTGGGTGGACAGACATTCACGGAAGCTTTCTTT. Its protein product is CASSLGGQTFTEAFF.

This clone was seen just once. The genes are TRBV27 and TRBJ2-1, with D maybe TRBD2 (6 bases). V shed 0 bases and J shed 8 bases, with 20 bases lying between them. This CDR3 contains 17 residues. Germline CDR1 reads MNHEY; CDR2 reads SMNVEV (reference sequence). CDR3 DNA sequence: TGTGCCAGCAGTTTATCGTTGAGGGAGGTGTCGGGAGATGAGCAGTTCTTC. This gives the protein CASSLSLREVSGDEQFF.

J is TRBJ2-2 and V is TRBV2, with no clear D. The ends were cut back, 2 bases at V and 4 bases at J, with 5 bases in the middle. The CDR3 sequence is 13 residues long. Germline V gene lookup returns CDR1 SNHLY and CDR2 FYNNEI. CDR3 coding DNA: TGTGCCAGCAGTGAATACAGCACCGGGGAGCTGTTTTTT. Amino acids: CASSEYSTGELFF.

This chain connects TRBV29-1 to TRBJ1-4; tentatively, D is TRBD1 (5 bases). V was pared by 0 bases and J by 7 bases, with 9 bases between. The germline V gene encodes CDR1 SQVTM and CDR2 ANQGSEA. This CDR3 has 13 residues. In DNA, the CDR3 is TGCAGCGTTGAAGAGGGGGAGGGTGAAAAACTGTTTTTT. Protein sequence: CSVEEGEGEKLFF.

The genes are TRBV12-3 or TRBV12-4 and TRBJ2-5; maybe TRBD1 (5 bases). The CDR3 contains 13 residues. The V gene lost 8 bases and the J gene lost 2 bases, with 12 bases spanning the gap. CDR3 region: CASGEDTQETQYF. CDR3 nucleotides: TGTGCCAGCGGAGAGGACACTCAAGAGACCCAGTACTTC.

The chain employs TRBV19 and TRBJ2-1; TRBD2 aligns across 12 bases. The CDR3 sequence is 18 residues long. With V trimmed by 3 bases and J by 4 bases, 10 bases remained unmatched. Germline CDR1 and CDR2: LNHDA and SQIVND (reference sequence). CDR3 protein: CASSIWGLAGLIYNEQFF. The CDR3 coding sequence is TGTGCCAGTAGTATTTGGGGACTAGCGGGCCTGATATACAATGAGCAGTTCTTC. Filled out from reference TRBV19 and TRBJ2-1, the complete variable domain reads DGGITQSPKYLFRKEGQNVTLSCEQNLNHDAMYWYRQDPGQGLRLIYYSQIVNDFQKGDIAEGYSVSREKKESFPLTVTSAQKNPTAFYLCASSIWGLAGLIYNEQFFGPGTRLTVL.

The CDR3 DNA reads TGTGCCAGCATCCCTAATCCGGGGACTGACACTGAAGCTTTCTTT. Translated, it gives CASIPNPGTDTEAFF. The chain joins TRBV6-5 to TRBJ1-1; a possible D gene is TRBD1 (5 bases). V was shortened by 7 bases and J by 3 bases, with 18 bases between the two germline ends. CDR3 size: 15 residues. From germline, CDR1 is MNHEY and CDR2 SVGAGI.

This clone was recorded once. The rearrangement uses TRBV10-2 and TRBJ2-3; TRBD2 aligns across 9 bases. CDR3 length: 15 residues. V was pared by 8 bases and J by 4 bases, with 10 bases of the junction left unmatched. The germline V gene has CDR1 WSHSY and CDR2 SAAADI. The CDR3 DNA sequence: TGCGCCAGCGGAGGGAGTAAGCGGGGGGCAGATACGCAGTATTTT. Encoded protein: CASGGSKRGADTQYF.

The CDR3 sequence: CASRRGGDNEQFF. CDR3 DNA: TGTGCCAGCAGGAGAGGTGGAGACAATGAGCAGTTCTTC. This chain uses TRBV27 with TRBJ2-1; unclear D gene. The ends were cut back, 6 bases at V and 5 bases at J, with 11 bases in the middle. Germline-derived CDR1 and CDR2 are MNHEY and SMNVEV (reference sequence). There are 13 residues in the CDR3.

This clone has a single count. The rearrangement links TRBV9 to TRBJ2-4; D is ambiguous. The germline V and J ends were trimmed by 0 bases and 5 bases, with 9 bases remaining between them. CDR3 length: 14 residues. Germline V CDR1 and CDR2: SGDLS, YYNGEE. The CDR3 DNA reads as TGTGCCAGCAGCGTAGCGTCCCGAGAAAACATTCAGTACTTC. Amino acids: CASSVASRENIQYF.

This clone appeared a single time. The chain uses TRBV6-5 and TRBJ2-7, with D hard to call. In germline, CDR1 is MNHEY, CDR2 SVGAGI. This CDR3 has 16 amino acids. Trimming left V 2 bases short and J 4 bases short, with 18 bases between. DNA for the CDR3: TGTGCCAGCAGTTACGCCCTGGGTACCAGGATGTACGAGCAGTACTTC. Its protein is CASSYALGTRMYEQYF.

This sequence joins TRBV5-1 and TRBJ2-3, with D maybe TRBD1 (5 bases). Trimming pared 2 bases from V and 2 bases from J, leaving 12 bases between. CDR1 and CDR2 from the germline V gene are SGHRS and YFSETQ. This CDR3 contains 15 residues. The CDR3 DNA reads TGCGCCAGCAGCTTTTGGGGCAGCAACACAGATACGCAGTATTTT. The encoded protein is CASSFWGSNTDTQYF.

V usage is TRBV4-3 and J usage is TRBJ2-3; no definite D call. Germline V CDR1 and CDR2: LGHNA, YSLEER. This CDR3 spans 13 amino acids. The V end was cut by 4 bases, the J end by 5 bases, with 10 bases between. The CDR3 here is CASSLGFRDTQYF. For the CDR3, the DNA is TGCGCCAGCAGCCTCGGGTTTCGAGATACGCAGTATTTT.

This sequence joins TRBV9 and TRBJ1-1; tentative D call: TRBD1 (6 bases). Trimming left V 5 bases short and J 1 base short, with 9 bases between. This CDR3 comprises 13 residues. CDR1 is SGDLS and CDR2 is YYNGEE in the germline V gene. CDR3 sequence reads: CASSSRGNTEAFF. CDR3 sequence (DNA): TGTGCCAGCAGTTCCAGGGGGAACACTGAAGCTTTCTTT.

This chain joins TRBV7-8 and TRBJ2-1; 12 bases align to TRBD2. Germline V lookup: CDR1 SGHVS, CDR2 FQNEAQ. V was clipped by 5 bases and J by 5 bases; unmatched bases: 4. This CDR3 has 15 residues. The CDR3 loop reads CASSPRLAGDNEQFF. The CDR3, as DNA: TGTGCCAGCAGCCCTAGACTAGCGGGGGACAATGAGCAGTTCTTC. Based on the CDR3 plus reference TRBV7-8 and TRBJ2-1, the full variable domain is GAGVSQSPRYKVAKRGQDVALRCDPISGHVSLFWYQQALGQGPEFLTYFQNEAQLDKSGLPSDRFFAERPEGSVSTLKIQRTQQEDSAVYLCASSPRLAGDNEQFFGPGTRLTVL.

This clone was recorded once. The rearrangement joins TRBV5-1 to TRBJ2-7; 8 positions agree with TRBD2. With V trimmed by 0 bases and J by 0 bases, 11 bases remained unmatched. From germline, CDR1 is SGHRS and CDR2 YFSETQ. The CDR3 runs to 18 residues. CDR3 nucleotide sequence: TGCGCCAGCAGCTTGGCCTTAAGACTAGCGCAATACTCCTACGAGCAGTACTTC. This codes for CASSLALRLAQYSYEQYF.

As DNA, the CDR3 is TGTGCCAGCAGCCAACAGGGTGGACAGCCCCAGCATTTT. Its translation: CASSQQGGQPQHF. This chain joins TRBV7-2 and TRBJ1-5, with D possibly matching TRBD1 (6 bases). Deletions cut 5 bases from V and 7 bases from J, with 12 bases between. This CDR3 has 13 residues. Germline V gives CDR1 SGHTA, CDR2 FQGNSA.

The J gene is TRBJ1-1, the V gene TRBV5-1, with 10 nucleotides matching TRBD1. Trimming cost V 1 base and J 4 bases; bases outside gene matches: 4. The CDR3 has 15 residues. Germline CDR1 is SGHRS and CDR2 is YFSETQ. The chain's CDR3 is CASSLRGQGTTEAFF. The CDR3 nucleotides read TGCGCCAGCAGCTTGAGGGGACAGGGGACCACTGAAGCTTTCTTT.

The CDR3 protein is CASSPTESYNEQFF. In DNA, the CDR3 is TGTGCCAGCAGCCCTACGGAGTCCTACAATGAGCAGTTCTTC. J is TRBJ2-1 and V is TRBV7-2; D is ambiguous. CDR1 SGHTA and CDR2 FQGNSA come from the germline V gene. There are 14 residues in the CDR3. The V and J ends lost 5 bases and 1 base respectively, with 9 bases between them.

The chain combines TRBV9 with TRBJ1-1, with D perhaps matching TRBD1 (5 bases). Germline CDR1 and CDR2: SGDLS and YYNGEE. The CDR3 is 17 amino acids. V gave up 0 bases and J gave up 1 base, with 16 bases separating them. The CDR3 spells CASSVAQGLLPNTEAFF. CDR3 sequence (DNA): TGTGCCAGCAGCGTAGCTCAGGGTTTGTTGCCGAACACTGAAGCTTTCTTT.

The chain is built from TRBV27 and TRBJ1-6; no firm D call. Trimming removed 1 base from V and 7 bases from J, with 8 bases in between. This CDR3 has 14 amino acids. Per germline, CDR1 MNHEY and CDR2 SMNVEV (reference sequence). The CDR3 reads CASSLYFVNSPLHF. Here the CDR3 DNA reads TGTGCCAGCAGTTTATATTTCGTGAATTCACCCCTCCACTTT.

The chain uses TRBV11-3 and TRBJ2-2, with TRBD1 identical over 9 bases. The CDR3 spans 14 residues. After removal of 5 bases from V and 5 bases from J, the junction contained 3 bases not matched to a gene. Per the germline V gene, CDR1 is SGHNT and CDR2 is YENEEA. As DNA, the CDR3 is TGTGCCAGCAGCAGGGACAGGGCTACCGGGGAGCTGTTTTTT. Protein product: CASSRDRATGELFF.

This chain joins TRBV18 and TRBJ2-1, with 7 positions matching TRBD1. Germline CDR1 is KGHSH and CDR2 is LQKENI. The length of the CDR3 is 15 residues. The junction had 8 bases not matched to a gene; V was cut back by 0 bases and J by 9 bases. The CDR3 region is CASSPPEEQGPEQFF. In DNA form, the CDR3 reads TGTGCCAGCTCACCACCGGAGGAACAGGGGCCTGAGCAGTTCTTC. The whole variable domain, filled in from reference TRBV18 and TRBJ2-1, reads NAGVMQNPRHLVRRRGQEARLRCSPMKGHSHVYWYRQLPEEGLKFMVYLQKENIIDESGMPKERFSAEFPKEGPSILRIQQVVRGDSAAYFCASSPPEEQGPEQFFGPGTRLTVL.

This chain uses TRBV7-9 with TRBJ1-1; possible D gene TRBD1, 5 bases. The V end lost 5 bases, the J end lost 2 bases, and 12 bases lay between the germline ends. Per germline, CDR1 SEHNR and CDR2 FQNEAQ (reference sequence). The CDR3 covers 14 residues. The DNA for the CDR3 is TGTGCCAGCAGCACGTTCAGGGAAAACACTGAAGCTTTCTTT. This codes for CASSTFRENTEAFF.

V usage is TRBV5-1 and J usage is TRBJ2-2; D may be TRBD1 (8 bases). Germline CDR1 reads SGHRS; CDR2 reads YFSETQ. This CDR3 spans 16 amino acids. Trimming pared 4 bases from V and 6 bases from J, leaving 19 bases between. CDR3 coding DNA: TGCGCCAGCAGCCTGGCGGGGGACAGGCATGCCGGGGAGCTGTTTTTT. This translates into CASSLAGDRHAGELFF.

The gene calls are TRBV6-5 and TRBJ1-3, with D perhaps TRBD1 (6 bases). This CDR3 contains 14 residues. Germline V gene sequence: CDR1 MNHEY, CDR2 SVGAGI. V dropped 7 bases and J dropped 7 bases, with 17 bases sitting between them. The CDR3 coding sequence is TGTGCCAGCACCCCCGGGGGGGCCCGCAACACCATATATTTT. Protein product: CASTPGGARNTIYF.

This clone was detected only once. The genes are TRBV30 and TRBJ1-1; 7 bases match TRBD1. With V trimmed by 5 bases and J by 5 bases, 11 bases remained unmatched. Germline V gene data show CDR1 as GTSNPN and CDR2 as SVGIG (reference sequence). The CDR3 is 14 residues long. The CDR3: CAWFDPGGQTEAFF. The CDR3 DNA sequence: TGTGCCTGGTTCGACCCAGGGGGACAAACTGAAGCTTTCTTT.

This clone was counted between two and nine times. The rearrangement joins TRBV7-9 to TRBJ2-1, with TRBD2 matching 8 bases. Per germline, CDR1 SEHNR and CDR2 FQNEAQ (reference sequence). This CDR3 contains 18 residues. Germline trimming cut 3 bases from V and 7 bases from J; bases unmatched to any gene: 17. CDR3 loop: CASSFPLRAGAIWNEQFF. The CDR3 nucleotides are TGTGCCAGCAGCTTTCCCCTCCGAGCGGGAGCGATTTGGAATGAGCAGTTCTTC.

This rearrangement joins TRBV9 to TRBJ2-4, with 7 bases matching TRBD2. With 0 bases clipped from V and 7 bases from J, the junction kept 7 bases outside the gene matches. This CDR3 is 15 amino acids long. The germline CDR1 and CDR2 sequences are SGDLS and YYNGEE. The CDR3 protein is CASSVAGGRDNIQYF. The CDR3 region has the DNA TGTGCCAGCAGCGTAGCTGGGGGGAGGGACAACATTCAGTACTTC.